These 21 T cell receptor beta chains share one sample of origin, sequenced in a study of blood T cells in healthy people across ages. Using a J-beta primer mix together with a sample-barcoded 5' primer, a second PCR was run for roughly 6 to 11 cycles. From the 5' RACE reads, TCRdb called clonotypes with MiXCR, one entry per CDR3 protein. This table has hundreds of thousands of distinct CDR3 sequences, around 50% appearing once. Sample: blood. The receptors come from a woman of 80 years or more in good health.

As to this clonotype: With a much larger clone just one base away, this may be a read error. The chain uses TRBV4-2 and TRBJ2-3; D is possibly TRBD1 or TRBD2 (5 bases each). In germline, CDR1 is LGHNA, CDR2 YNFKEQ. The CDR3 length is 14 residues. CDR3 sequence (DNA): TGTGCCGGCAGCCGAGGGGAACCCACAGATACGCAGTATTTT. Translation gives CAGSRGEPTDTQYF.

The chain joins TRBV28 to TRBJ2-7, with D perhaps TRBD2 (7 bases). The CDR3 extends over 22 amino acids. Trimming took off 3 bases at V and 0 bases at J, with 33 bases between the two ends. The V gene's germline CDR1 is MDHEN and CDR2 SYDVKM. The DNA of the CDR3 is TGTGCCAGCAGTTTGTACCCCGGGGGGCGGGTCGCCCAAATACTTGACTCCTACGAGCAGTACTTC. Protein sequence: CASSLYPGGRVAQILDSYEQYF.

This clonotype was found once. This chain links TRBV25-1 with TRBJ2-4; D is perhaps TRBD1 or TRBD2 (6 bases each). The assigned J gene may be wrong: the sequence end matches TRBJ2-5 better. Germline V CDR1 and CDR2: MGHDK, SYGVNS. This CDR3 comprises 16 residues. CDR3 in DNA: TGTGCCAGCAGTGAATCCCGGGGGCTTGATCTAGAGACCCAGTACTTC. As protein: CASSESRGLDLETQYF.

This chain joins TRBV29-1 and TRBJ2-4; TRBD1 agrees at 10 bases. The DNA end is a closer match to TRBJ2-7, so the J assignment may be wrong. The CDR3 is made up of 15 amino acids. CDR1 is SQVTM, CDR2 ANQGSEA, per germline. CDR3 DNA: TGCAGCGTTCTAGGACAGGGGGGCCTGCGGTACGAGCAGTACTTC. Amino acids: CSVLGQGGLRYEQYF.

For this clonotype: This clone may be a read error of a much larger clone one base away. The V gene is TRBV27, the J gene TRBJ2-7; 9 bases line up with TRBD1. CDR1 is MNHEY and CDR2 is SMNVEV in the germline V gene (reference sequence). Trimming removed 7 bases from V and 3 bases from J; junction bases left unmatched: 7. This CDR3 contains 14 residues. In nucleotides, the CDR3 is TGTGCCAGCATGGCGCGGGACAGGGTCTACGAGCAGTACTTC. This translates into CASMARDRVYEQYF.

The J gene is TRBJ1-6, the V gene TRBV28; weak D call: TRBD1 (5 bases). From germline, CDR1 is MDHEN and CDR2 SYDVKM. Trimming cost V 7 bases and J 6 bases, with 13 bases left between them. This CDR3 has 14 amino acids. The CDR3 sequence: CASMGEVTNSPLHF. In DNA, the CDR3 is TGTGCCAGCATGGGGGAGGTCACTAATTCACCCCTCCACTTT.

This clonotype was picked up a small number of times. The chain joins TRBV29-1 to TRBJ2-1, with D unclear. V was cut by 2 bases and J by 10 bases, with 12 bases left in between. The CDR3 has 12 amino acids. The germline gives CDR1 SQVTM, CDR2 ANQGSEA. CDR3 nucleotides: TGCAGCGTTGAATTCCGATCAGGAGAGCAGTTCTTC. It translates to CSVEFRSGEQFF.

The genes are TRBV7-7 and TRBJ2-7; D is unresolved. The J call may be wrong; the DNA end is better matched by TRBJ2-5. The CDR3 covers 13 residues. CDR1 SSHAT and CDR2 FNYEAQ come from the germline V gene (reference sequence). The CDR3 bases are TGTGCCGTAAGATGGGGTGTTACGGAGACCCAGTACTTC. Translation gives CAVRWGVTETQYF.

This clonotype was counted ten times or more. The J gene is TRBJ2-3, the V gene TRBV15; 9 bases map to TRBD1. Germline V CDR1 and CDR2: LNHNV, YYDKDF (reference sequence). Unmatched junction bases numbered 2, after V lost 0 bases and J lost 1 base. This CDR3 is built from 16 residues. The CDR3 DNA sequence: TGTGCCACCAGCAGAGAGCGACAGGGGGGCACAGATACGCAGTATTTT. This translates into CATSRERQGGTDTQYF. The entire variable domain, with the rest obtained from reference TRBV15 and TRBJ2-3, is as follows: DAMVIQNPRYQVTQFGKPVTLSCSQTLNHNVMYWYQQKSSQAPKLLFHYYDKDFNNEADTPDNFQSRRPNTSFCFLDIRSPGLGDTAMYLCATSRERQGGTDTQYFGPGTRLTVL.

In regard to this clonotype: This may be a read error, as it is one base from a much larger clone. This CDR3 reads CAISSTGASFGTDTQYF. In DNA, the CDR3 is TGTGCCATCAGTTCAACCGGGGCTAGCTTCGGCACAGATACGCAGTATTTT. The chain carries TRBV10-3 and TRBJ2-3; D assignment may be TRBD1 or TRBD2 (5 bases each). This CDR3 region has 17 residues. Trimming stripped 5 bases from V and 1 base from J, with 19 bases between. CDR1 is ENHRY, CDR2 SYGVKD, per germline.

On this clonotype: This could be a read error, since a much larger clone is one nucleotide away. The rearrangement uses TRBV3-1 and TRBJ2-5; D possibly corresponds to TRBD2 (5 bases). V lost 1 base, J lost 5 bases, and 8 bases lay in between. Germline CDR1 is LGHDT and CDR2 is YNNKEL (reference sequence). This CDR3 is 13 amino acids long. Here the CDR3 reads CASSQGRRETQYF. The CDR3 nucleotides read TGTGCCAGCAGCCAAGGGAGGAGGGAGACCCAGTACTTC.

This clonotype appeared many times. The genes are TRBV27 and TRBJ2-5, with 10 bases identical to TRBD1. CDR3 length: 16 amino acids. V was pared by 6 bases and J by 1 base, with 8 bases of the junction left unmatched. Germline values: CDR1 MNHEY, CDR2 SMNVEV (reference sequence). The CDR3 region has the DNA TGTGCCAGCAGGAAAGGGACAGGGGTCACCCAAGAGACCCAGTACTTC. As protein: CASRKGTGVTQETQYF.

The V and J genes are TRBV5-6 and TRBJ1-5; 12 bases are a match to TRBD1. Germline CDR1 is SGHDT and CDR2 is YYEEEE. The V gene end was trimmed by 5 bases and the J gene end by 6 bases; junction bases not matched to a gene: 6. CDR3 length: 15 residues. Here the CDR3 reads CASSAGTGGPQPQHF. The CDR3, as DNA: TGTGCCAGCAGTGCCGGGACAGGGGGCCCTCAGCCCCAGCATTTT.

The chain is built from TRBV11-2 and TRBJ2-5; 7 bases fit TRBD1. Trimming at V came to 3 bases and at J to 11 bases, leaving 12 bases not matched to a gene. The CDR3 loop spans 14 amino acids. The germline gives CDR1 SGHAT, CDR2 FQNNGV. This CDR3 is CASSLTGTPGEQYF. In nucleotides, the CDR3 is TGTGCCAGCAGCTTGACAGGGACCCCTGGGGAGCAGTACTTC.

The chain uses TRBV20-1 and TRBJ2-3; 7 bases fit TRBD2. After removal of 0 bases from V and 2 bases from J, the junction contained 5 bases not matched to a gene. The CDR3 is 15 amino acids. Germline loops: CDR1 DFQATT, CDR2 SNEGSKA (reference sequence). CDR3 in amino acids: CSARDPAGVTDTQYF. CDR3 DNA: TGCAGTGCTAGAGATCCCGCGGGAGTCACAGATACGCAGTATTTT.

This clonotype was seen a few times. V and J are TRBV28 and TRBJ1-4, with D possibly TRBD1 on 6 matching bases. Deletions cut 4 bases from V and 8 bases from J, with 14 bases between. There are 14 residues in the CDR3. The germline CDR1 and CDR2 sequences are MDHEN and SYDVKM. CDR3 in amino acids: CASSSSGRGEKLFF. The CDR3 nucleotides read TGTGCCAGCAGTTCCTCCGGAAGGGGGGAAAAACTGTTTTTT.

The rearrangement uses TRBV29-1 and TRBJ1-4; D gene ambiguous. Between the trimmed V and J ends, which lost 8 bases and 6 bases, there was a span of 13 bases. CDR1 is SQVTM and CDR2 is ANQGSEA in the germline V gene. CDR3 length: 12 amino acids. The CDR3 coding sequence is TGCAGCATTGTGGGCGGGGATGAAAAACTGTTTTTT. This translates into CSIVGGDEKLFF.

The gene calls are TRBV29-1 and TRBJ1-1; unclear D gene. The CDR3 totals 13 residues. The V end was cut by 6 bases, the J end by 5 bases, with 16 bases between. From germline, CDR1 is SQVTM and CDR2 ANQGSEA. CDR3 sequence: CSVLKSRQTEAFF. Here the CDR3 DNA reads TGCAGCGTACTCAAGTCCAGGCAGACTGAAGCTTTCTTT.

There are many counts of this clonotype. The CDR3 region is CASTPQGARGNTIYF. In DNA, the CDR3 is TGTGCCAGCACCCCTCAGGGGGCGAGAGGAAACACCATATATTTT. V gene TRBV12-3 or TRBV12-4 combines with J gene TRBJ1-3; 8 nucleotides align to TRBD1. The CDR3 consists of 15 residues. Trimming removed 7 bases from V and 4 bases from J; junction bases left unmatched: 9.

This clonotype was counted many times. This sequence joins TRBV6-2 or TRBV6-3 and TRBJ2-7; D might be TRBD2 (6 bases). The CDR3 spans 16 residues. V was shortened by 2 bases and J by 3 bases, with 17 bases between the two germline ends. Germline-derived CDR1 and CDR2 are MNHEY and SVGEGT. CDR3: CASSYTQLAAVYEQYF. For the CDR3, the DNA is TGTGCCAGCAGTTACACCCAACTAGCTGCGGTCTACGAGCAGTACTTC.

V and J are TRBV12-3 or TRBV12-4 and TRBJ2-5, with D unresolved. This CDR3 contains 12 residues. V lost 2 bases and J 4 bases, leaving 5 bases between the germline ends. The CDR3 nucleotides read TGTGCCAGCAGTTTAAAGGCAGAGACCCAGTACTTC. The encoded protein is CASSLKAETQYF.